This is a list of T cell receptor beta chains from one sample in a study of T cell responses to AZD1222 COVID-19 vaccine. TCRdb keeps only in-frame clones here, not all; method: immunoSEQ multiplex PCR. The data show around 100,000 clones, roughly 86% seen once. The sequenced sample was peripheral blood, obtained 28 days after the second dose of the MenACWY control vaccine. Receptors were obtained from an adult who received the MenACWY meningococcal vaccine as a control. The CDR3 runs from the conserved cysteine through the conserved F or W. The order of the fields is CDR3 length, J gene, clone size, V gene, CDR3 protein. Where a row states a size, it is once, few, many or the class of an expanded clone; other rows omit it.

len: 17; j_gene: TRBJ2-1; abundance: .; v_gene: TRBV5-1; CDR3aa: CASSLARAGGLYNEQFF
len: 15; j_gene: TRBJ2-1; abundance: .; v_gene: TRBV7-8; CDR3aa: CASSSGTRGGNEQFF
len: 14; j_gene: TRBJ1-1; abundance: few; v_gene: TRBV4-1; CDR3aa: CASSPWDSNTEAFF
len: 14; j_gene: TRBJ1-1; abundance: .; v_gene: TRBV7-9; CDR3aa: CASSFDTMNTEAFF
len: 17; j_gene: TRBJ1-5; abundance: once; v_gene: TRBV4-1; CDR3aa: CASSQDNRFNSNQPQHF
len: 15; j_gene: TRBJ2-7; abundance: .; v_gene: TRBV2; CDR3aa: CASSDKAGDTGEQYF
len: 15; j_gene: TRBJ2-7; abundance: .; v_gene: TRBV15; CDR3aa: CATSDRGAGVHEQYF
len: 15; j_gene: TRBJ2-1; abundance: once; v_gene: TRBV5-5; CDR3aa: CASSLAGGNYNEQFF
len: 14; j_gene: TRBJ2-2; abundance: .; v_gene: TRBV2; CDR3aa: CASSALKGTGELFF
len: 14; j_gene: TRBJ1-1; abundance: .; v_gene: TRBV18; CDR3aa: CASSPLNENTEAFF
len: 14; j_gene: TRBJ2-7; abundance: .; v_gene: TRBV7-9; CDR3aa: CASSPQPGSYEQYF
len: 14; j_gene: TRBJ1-2; abundance: .; v_gene: TRBV6-5; CDR3aa: CASSYVGGASGYTF
len: 15; j_gene: TRBJ1-5; abundance: few; v_gene: TRBV7-9; CDR3aa: CASSPPGGRNQPQHF
len: 15; j_gene: TRBJ2-1; abundance: once; v_gene: TRBV7-3; CDR3aa: CASSPAASSYNEQFF
len: 15; j_gene: TRBJ2-1; abundance: .; v_gene: TRBV11-2; CDR3aa: CASSLVASGGNEQFF
len: 13; j_gene: TRBJ1-2; abundance: .; v_gene: TRBV28; CDR3aa: CASSKPQGLGYTF
len: 13; j_gene: TRBJ1-6; abundance: .; v_gene: TRBV19; CDR3aa: CASTWGVRSPLHF
len: 16; j_gene: TRBJ1-5; abundance: .; v_gene: TRBV19; CDR3aa: CASTELGGPSGQPQHF
len: 13; j_gene: TRBJ1-1; abundance: .; v_gene: TRBV5-1; CDR3aa: CASSGEMNTEAFF
len: 17; j_gene: TRBJ2-7; abundance: .; v_gene: TRBV5-4; CDR3aa: CASSPRTSGGAYIEQYF
len: 15; j_gene: TRBJ1-5; abundance: .; v_gene: TRBV5-5; CDR3aa: CASSQDRGSNQPQHF
len: 15; j_gene: TRBJ1-5; abundance: few; v_gene: TRBV2; CDR3aa: CASTWNRDSNQPQHF
len: 18; j_gene: TRBJ1-3; abundance: .; v_gene: TRBV7-9; CDR3aa: CASSQEYRYILSGNTIYF
len: 13; j_gene: TRBJ1-1; abundance: .; v_gene: TRBV18; CDR3aa: CASSEGENTEAFF
len: 18; j_gene: TRBJ1-4; abundance: .; v_gene: TRBV7-9; CDR3aa: CASSPNSEGDLANEKLFF
len: 13; j_gene: TRBJ1-1; abundance: few; v_gene: TRBV7-7; CDR3aa: CASSLEVNTEAFF
len: 16; j_gene: TRBJ1-2; abundance: .; v_gene: TRBV15; CDR3aa: CATSRDRAATNYGYTF
len: 14; j_gene: TRBJ1-2; abundance: .; v_gene: TRBV6-2/TRBV6-3; CDR3aa: CASSYRGYGYGYTF
len: 16; j_gene: TRBJ1-2; abundance: .; v_gene: TRBV28; CDR3aa: CASSSRATGIYGGYTF
len: 16; j_gene: TRBJ2-7; abundance: .; v_gene: TRBV4-3; CDR3aa: CASSQDGVGEAYEQYF
len: 9; j_gene: TRBJ1-5; abundance: .; v_gene: TRBV11-2; CDR3aa: CASSLLRHF
len: 17; j_gene: TRBJ2-5; abundance: .; v_gene: TRBV28; CDR3aa: CASSPQWGGGKQETQYF
len: 14; j_gene: TRBJ1-5; abundance: .; v_gene: TRBV30; CDR3aa: CAWRRQGPRQPQHF
len: 14; j_gene: TRBJ2-7; abundance: .; v_gene: TRBV7-9; CDR3aa: CASSLVGTGGEQYF
len: 15; j_gene: TRBJ1-3; abundance: .; v_gene: TRBV14; CDR3aa: CASSVGRHSGNTIYF
len: 14; j_gene: TRBJ2-7; abundance: .; v_gene: TRBV28; CDR3aa: CASRGGGVTYEQYF
len: 15; j_gene: TRBJ1-5; abundance: .; v_gene: TRBV2; CDR3aa: CASSSRDSVNQPQHF
len: 18; j_gene: TRBJ2-7; abundance: .; v_gene: TRBV7-9; CDR3aa: CASSIRDRGTSGVYEQYF